These 32 T cell receptor beta chains came from one sample sequenced in a study of radiotherapy plus CTLA-4 blockade in lung cancer. The data were produced by immunoSEQ multiplex PCR, yet TCRdb's version contains in-frame clones alone and is incomplete. The table shows approximately 44,000 clones, with 76% occurring only once. The material was peripheral blood, obtained from a patient treated with radiotherapy plus ipilimumab. The source of these receptors is a human donor with non-small cell lung cancer who had stable disease on radiotherapy plus ipilimumab.

The V gene is TRBV10-3, the J gene TRBJ1-1; D gene ambiguous. The CDR3 length is 14 residues. The V and J ends lost 6 bases and 1 base respectively, with 12 bases between them. Germline-derived CDR1 and CDR2 are ENHRY and SYGVKD. The CDR3 region has the DNA TGTGCCATCAGACCAAACGACGGGAACACTGAAGCTTTCTTT. Protein: CAIRPNDGNTEAFF.

The chain uses TRBV7-9 and TRBJ2-6; 7 bases align to TRBD1. With 5 bases clipped from V and 1 base from J, the junction kept 8 bases outside the gene matches. The CDR3 has 17 amino acids. Germline CDR1 SEHNR, CDR2 FQNEAQ (reference sequence). The CDR3 spells CASSTGTGVSGANVLTF. Written as DNA, the CDR3 is TGTGCCAGCAGCACCGGCACAGGGGTATCTGGGGCCAACGTCCTGACTTTC.

This clone was seen a handful of times. The chain couples TRBV28 to TRBJ2-7, with D perhaps TRBD2 (6 bases). Germline values: CDR1 MDHEN, CDR2 SYDVKM. The CDR3 is made up of 15 amino acids. Trimming stripped 2 bases from V and 1 base from J, with 12 bases between. The CDR3 is CASSLGGLLSYEQYF. The CDR3 bases are TGTGCCAGCAGTTTAGGGGGACTCCTTTCCTACGAGCAGTACTTC.

The rearrangement links TRBV18 to TRBJ1-4, with TRBD1 as a possible D gene (5 bases). Trimming cost V 4 bases and J 3 bases, with 9 bases left between them. The CDR3 totals 14 residues. Germline values: CDR1 KGHSH, CDR2 LQKENI. In DNA, the CDR3 is TGTGCCAGCTCACGGGACGGACCTAATGAAAAACTGTTTTTT. It specifies CASSRDGPNEKLFF. Full variable domain (remainder filled in from reference TRBV18 and TRBJ1-4): NAGVMQNPRHLVRRRGQEARLRCSPMKGHSHVYWYRQLPEEGLKFMVYLQKENIIDESGMPKERFSAEFPKEGPSILRIQQVVRGDSAAYFCASSRDGPNEKLFFGSGTQLSVL.

This chain uses TRBV18 with TRBJ2-3; D gene unclear. Germline V gene sequence: CDR1 KGHSH, CDR2 LQKENI. Trimming left V 4 bases short and J 1 base short, with 15 bases between. The CDR3 contains 16 residues. The CDR3 sequence: CASSRNRAPRTDTQYF. DNA of the CDR3: TGTGCCAGCTCACGGAATAGGGCCCCCCGCACAGATACGCAGTATTTT.

The J gene is TRBJ2-2, the V gene TRBV7-9; D might be TRBD2 (6 bases). Germline V gives CDR1 SEHNR, CDR2 FQNEAQ (reference sequence). V was shortened by 4 bases and J by 0 bases, with 12 bases between the two germline ends. CDR3 size: 16 residues. The CDR3 region is CASSSRTSTNTGELFF. DNA of the CDR3: TGTGCCAGCAGCTCCCGAACTAGCACGAACACCGGGGAGCTGTTTTTT.

The J gene is TRBJ2-1, the V gene TRBV28; 10 bases fit TRBD2. The CDR3 extends over 17 amino acids. V lost 2 bases, J lost 5 bases, and 9 bases stayed unmatched. Germline-derived CDR1 and CDR2 are MDHEN and SYDVKM. In DNA form, the CDR3 reads TGTGCCAGCAGTTTACTAGCGGGGGCCAACGGAAACAATGAGCAGTTCTTC. Translating it yields CASSLLAGANGNNEQFF.

The CDR3 coding sequence is TGTGCCAGCAGCTTGTGGACTAGCGGGAGTAGCACAGATACGCAGTATTTT. It codes for CASSLWTSGSSTDTQYF. The chain links TRBV11-2 to TRBJ2-3, with 13 nucleotides matching TRBD2. The V segment lost 3 bases and the J segment 0 bases; nucleotides outside the gene matches: 3. The germline V gene encodes CDR1 SGHAT and CDR2 FQNNGV. CDR3 length: 17 residues. Filled out from reference TRBV11-2 and TRBJ2-3, the complete variable domain reads EAGVAQSPRYKIIEKRQSVAFWCNPISGHATLYWYQQILGQGPKLLIQFQNNGVVDDSQLPKDRFSAERLKGVDSTLKIQPAKLEDSAVYLCASSLWTSGSSTDTQYFGPGTRLTVL.

This chain uses TRBV30 with TRBJ2-5, with 11 nucleotides matching TRBD2. V lost 0 bases and J lost 5; bases outside the gene matches: 11. The germline CDR1 and CDR2 sequences are GTSNPN and SVGIG (reference sequence). This CDR3 region has 17 residues. In nucleotides, the CDR3 is TGTGCCTGGAGTGTAGGTCTAGCGGGGGGTTCGGGGGAGACCCAGTACTTC. Its protein is CAWSVGLAGGSGETQYF.

The CDR3 region is CSVGGRQVTEAFF. CDR3 nucleotides: TGCAGCGTTGGGGGACGGCAGGTCACTGAAGCTTTCTTT. The chain joins TRBV29-1 to TRBJ1-1; perhaps TRBD1 as D (5 bases). This CDR3 comprises 13 residues. Trimming shortened V by 4 bases and J by 4 bases, and 13 bases separated the two germline ends. Germline V gives CDR1 SQVTM, CDR2 ANQGSEA.

This clone was picked up a small number of times. The chain employs TRBV18 and TRBJ1-4, with 10 bases lining up with TRBD1. From germline, CDR1 is KGHSH and CDR2 LQKENI. CDR3 length: 14 residues. The J segment lost 7 bases and the V segment lost 4 bases, leaving 3 bases of the junction unmatched. CDR3 sequence: CASSQGTGVEKLFF. As DNA, the CDR3 is TGTGCCAGCTCACAAGGGACAGGGGTTGAAAAACTGTTTTTT. Drawing the rest from reference TRBV18 and TRBJ1-4, the complete variable domain is NAGVMQNPRHLVRRRGQEARLRCSPMKGHSHVYWYRQLPEEGLKFMVYLQKENIIDESGMPKERFSAEFPKEGPSILRIQQVVRGDSAAYFCASSQGTGVEKLFFGSGTQLSVL.

The V gene is TRBV27, the J gene TRBJ1-1; D perhaps matches TRBD1 (5 bases). CDR1 is MNHEY, CDR2 SMNVEV, per germline (reference sequence). This CDR3 is built from 13 residues. V dropped 7 bases and J dropped 5 bases, with 14 bases sitting between them. The CDR3 here is CASTGGGGTEAFF. For the CDR3, the DNA is TGTGCCAGCACCGGCGGGGGAGGAACTGAAGCTTTCTTT.

V is TRBV5-1 and J is TRBJ2-3; 9 positions match TRBD1. Germline lookup yields CDR1 SGHRS and CDR2 YFSETQ. CDR3 length equals 19 residues. V lost 1 base and J lost 4; bases outside the gene matches: 16. CDR3: CASSLTGGGLGGSADTQYF. The CDR3 nucleotides are TGCGCCAGCAGCTTGACAGGGGGCGGCTTGGGTGGGAGCGCAGATACGCAGTATTTT.

CDR3 sequence: CASSESGMDNSPLHF. The CDR3 region has the DNA TGCGCCAGCAGTGAGTCGGGGATGGATAATTCACCCCTCCACTTT. The rearrangement joins TRBV10-1 to TRBJ1-6; D gene uncertain. Germline V gene sequence: CDR1 WNHNN, CDR2 SYGVQD (reference sequence). The CDR3 has 15 amino acids. V shed 0 bases and J shed 5 bases, with 8 bases lying between them.

This chain joins TRBV7-3 and TRBJ1-1; the match to TRBD1 covers 8 bases. Germline V gene lookup returns CDR1 SGHTA and CDR2 FQGTGA. V gave up 4 bases and J gave up 0 bases; unmatched junction bases: 1. The CDR3 loop spans 14 amino acids. CDR3 sequence (DNA): TGTGCCAGCAGCTCGGGACAGGTGAACACTGAAGCTTTCTTT. Translating gives CASSSGQVNTEAFF.

The chain couples TRBV28 to TRBJ2-1, with D perhaps matching TRBD1 (6 bases). CDR1 MDHEN and CDR2 SYDVKM come from the germline V gene. Trimming cost V 10 bases and J 8 bases, with 18 bases left between them. CDR3 length: 13 amino acids. DNA of the CDR3: TGTGCCAACTCGACCTCAGGGGCCGATGAGCAGTTCTTC. Translation: CANSTSGADEQFF.

J is TRBJ1-2 and V is TRBV10-3; the match to TRBD1 covers 8 bases. The J segment lost 0 bases and the V segment lost 3 bases, leaving 15 bases of the junction unmatched. This CDR3 has 19 amino acids. Germline-derived CDR1 and CDR2 are ENHRY and SYGVKD. The chain's CDR3 is CAISEGDRRSVLSNYGYTF. CDR3 bases: TGTGCCATCAGTGAAGGGGACAGGCGCTCGGTCCTATCTAACTATGGCTACACCTTC.

The chain links TRBV2 to TRBJ2-2, with D possibly matching TRBD2 (6 bases). This CDR3 is 14 amino acids long. V was shortened by 4 bases and J by 7 bases, with 13 bases between the two germline ends. Germline CDR1 and CDR2: SNHLY and FYNNEI. DNA for the CDR3: TGTGCCAGCAGTGTCCGGGGGTTCGACGGGGAGCTGTTTTTT. Amino acid sequence: CASSVRGFDGELFF.

This rearrangement joins TRBV18 to TRBJ1-1; no clear D gene. The V end lost 3 bases, the J end lost 5 bases, and 13 bases lay between the germline ends. Germline V gene lookup returns CDR1 KGHSH and CDR2 LQKENI. This CDR3 has 14 residues. The CDR3: CASSPTGSRTEAFF. CDR3 DNA sequence: TGTGCCAGCTCACCGACGGGATCGAGGACTGAAGCTTTCTTT. Full variable domain (rest looked up from reference TRBV18 and TRBJ1-1): NAGVMQNPRHLVRRRGQEARLRCSPMKGHSHVYWYRQLPEEGLKFMVYLQKENIIDESGMPKERFSAEFPKEGPSILRIQQVVRGDSAAYFCASSPTGSRTEAFFGQGTRLTVV.

The chain combines TRBV9 with TRBJ1-1; D is unresolved. This CDR3 is built from 15 residues. The germline CDR1 and CDR2 sequences are SGDLS and YYNGEE. The germline V and J ends were trimmed by 0 bases and 5 bases, with 14 bases remaining between them. In DNA, the CDR3 is TGTGCCAGCAGCGTAGAGGTCTCTGGGAGGACTGAAGCTTTCTTT. Its translation: CASSVEVSGRTEAFF. The full variable domain, its missing parts supplied by reference TRBV9 and TRBJ1-1, is DSGVTQTPKHLITATGQRVTLRCSPRSGDLSVYWYQQSLDQGLQFLIQYYNGEERAKGNILERFSAQQFPDLHSELNLSSLELGDSALYFCASSVEVSGRTEAFFGQGTRLTVV.

This sequence joins TRBV5-4 and TRBJ1-4, with D perhaps TRBD1 (5 bases). CDR1 SGHNT and CDR2 YYREEE come from the germline V gene (reference sequence). The CDR3 consists of 13 residues. Trimming left V 2 bases short and J 4 bases short, with 6 bases between. DNA of the CDR3: TGTGCCAGCAGCTTCCAGGGTAATGAAAAACTGTTTTTT. It yields the protein CASSFQGNEKLFF.

This chain's CDR3 is CSTVGVDGYTF. The CDR3 bases are TGCAGTACTGTTGGGGTGGATGGCTACACCTTC. The chain has TRBV29-1 and TRBJ1-2; D ambiguous. This CDR3 contains 11 residues. Germline CDR1 SQVTM, CDR2 ANQGSEA. The whole variable domain, remainder taken from reference TRBV29-1 and TRBJ1-2, is SAVISQKPSRDICQRGTSLTIQCQVDSQVTMMFWYRQQPGQSLTLIATANQGSEATYESGFVIDKFPISRPNLTFSTLTVSNMSPEDSSIYLCSTVGVDGYTFGSGTRLTVV.

The genes are TRBV9 and TRBJ1-4; weak D call: TRBD1 (6 bases). V lost 4 bases to trimming and J lost 6 bases, with 13 bases between them. This CDR3 spans 14 amino acids. Per germline, CDR1 SGDLS and CDR2 YYNGEE. CDR3 in amino acids: CASSLQGGYEKLFF. CDR3 sequence (DNA): TGTGCCAGCAGCCTACAGGGAGGATATGAAAAACTGTTTTTT.

This chain uses TRBV6-5 with TRBJ1-6; D not certain. Germline values: CDR1 MNHEY, CDR2 SVGAGI. The germline V and J ends were trimmed by 5 bases and 7 bases, with 12 bases remaining between them. The CDR3 sequence is 14 residues long. CDR3 region: CASSDESENSPLHF. The CDR3, as DNA: TGTGCCAGCAGTGACGAGAGCGAGAATTCACCCCTCCACTTT.

This clone has a single count. CDR3 region: CASSLEGGYNEQFF. The CDR3 region has the DNA TGTGCCAGCAGCTTGGAAGGCGGATACAATGAGCAGTTCTTC. The rearrangement joins TRBV5-4 to TRBJ2-1, with D hard to call. Looked up from germline, CDR1 is SGHNT and CDR2 is YYREEE (reference sequence). With 0 bases removed from V and 4 bases from J, the gap between germline ends came to 8 bases. The CDR3 spans 14 residues.

The V and J genes are TRBV27 and TRBJ1-2; D is unresolved. CDR3 length equals 13 residues. Trimming shortened V by 5 bases and J by 4 bases, and 11 bases separated the two germline ends. CDR1 and CDR2 (germline): MNHEY, SMNVEV (reference sequence). In nucleotides, the CDR3 is TGTGCCAGCAGTGACGGACCCATCTATGGCTACACCTTC. This translates into CASSDGPIYGYTF.

The chain is built from TRBV4-2 and TRBJ1-2; D not resolved. Trimming removed 0 bases at V and 6 bases at J, with 20 bases between. The CDR3 loop spans 17 amino acids. The germline V gene encodes CDR1 LGHNA and CDR2 YNFKEQ. As DNA, the CDR3 is TGTGCCAGCAGCCAAGATCGGGCGGTGGTAGGGTGGGATGGCTACACCTTC. Translating it yields CASSQDRAVVGWDGYTF.

The chain joins TRBV5-5 to TRBJ2-5; possible D gene TRBD1, 5 bases. V was cut by 3 bases and J by 9 bases, with 21 bases left in between. In germline, CDR1 is SGHKS, CDR2 YYEKEE (reference sequence). The CDR3 has 15 amino acids. DNA of the CDR3: TGTGCCAGCAGCTCAGACGTGACAGTCCCCCCGGCCCAGTACTTC. Its translation: CASSSDVTVPPAQYF.

This clone was observed a handful of times. The chain recombines TRBV14 with TRBJ1-3; possibly TRBD1 for D (5 bases). Germline assignment: CDR1 SGHDN and CDR2 FVKESK. The CDR3 is 15 residues long. Trimming took off 4 bases at V and 3 bases at J, with 13 bases between the two ends. The CDR3 DNA reads TGTGCCAGCAGCCGATTCCAGGGTTTTGGAAACACCATATATTTT. As protein: CASSRFQGFGNTIYF.

Concerning this clone itself: The sample has other DNA sequences that encode this CDR3 too. V and J are TRBV10-2 and TRBJ2-5; weak D call: TRBD1 (6 bases). This CDR3 contains 13 residues. CDR1 is WSHSY and CDR2 is SAAADI in the germline V gene. V was shortened by 2 bases and J by 4 bases, with 8 bases between the two germline ends. CDR3 in DNA: TGCGCCAGCAGTGAGGGACAGAGAGAGACCCAGTACTTC. Its protein is CASSEGQRETQYF.

In DNA, the CDR3 is TGTGCCAGCAGCTTGGGAGCGGGGATTGAGACCCAGTACTTC. This encodes CASSLGAGIETQYF. The chain joins TRBV7-2 to TRBJ2-5; 7 positions match TRBD2. Germline V gives CDR1 SGHTA, CDR2 FQGNSA. The junction had 6 bases not matched to a gene; V was cut back by 3 bases and J by 5 bases. The length of the CDR3 is 14 residues.

The chain links TRBV19 to TRBJ1-2; no clear D gene. Germline assignment: CDR1 LNHDA and CDR2 SQIVND (reference sequence). The CDR3 has 13 residues. V shed 4 bases and J shed 1 base, with 7 bases lying between them. CDR3 bases: TGTGCCAGTAGTAGTCAATTTAACTATGGCTACACCTTC. Translating it yields CASSSQFNYGYTF.